Each of the 27 T cell receptor beta chains below was sequenced from the same sample in a study of blood T cells in healthy people across ages (dated by TCRdb to 2015 to 2017). The method behind the library was 5' RACE. TCRdb records Illumina HiSeq 2500 as the sequencer. A second PCR of roughly 6 to 11 cycles was run with a J-beta primer mix and a sample-barcoded 5' primer. TCRdb cleaned the public reads at Q25 with fastp, built clones with MiXCR and kept in-frame beta chains. For every CDR3 protein sequence, its rows merge into one entry that carries the most common genes and DNA. The sample contains around 1,100,000 distinct CDR3 sequences, roughly two fifths of them found a single time. Roughly 13% of the sample comes from the top ten. The sample taken for sequencing was blood. The receptor set was obtained from a man in his late teens or twenties in good health.

The chain has TRBV7-9 and TRBJ1-2; the match to TRBD1 covers 8 bases. Looked up from germline, CDR1 is SEHNR and CDR2 is FQNEAQ (reference sequence). There are 15 residues in the CDR3. The V segment lost 1 base and the J segment 2 bases; nucleotides outside the gene matches: 3. CDR3 amino acids: CASSLVTGENYGYTF. The CDR3 DNA follows: TGTGCCAGCAGCTTAGTGACAGGGGAGAACTATGGCTACACCTTC.

This CDR3 reads CASSLDRGEDTEAFF. CDR3 nucleotides: TGTGCCAGCAGCTTAGACAGGGGGGAAGACACTGAAGCTTTCTTT. V is TRBV7-9 and J is TRBJ1-1; 8 bases agree with TRBD1. After removal of 1 base from V and 3 bases from J, the junction contained 4 bases not matched to a gene. Germline lookup yields CDR1 SEHNR and CDR2 FQNEAQ (reference sequence). The CDR3 is 15 amino acids.

The J gene is TRBJ2-3, the V gene TRBV29-1, with D possibly TRBD1 on 5 matching bases. The germline V gene encodes CDR1 SQVTM and CDR2 ANQGSEA. CDR3 length: 16 residues. V gave up 7 bases and J gave up 1 base, with 21 bases separating them. The CDR3 DNA sequence: TGCAGCGACCGGTTTTTATTAGGGGCGCGCACAGATACGCAGTATTTT. Translated, it gives CSDRFLLGARTDTQYF.

The V and J genes are TRBV4-3 and TRBJ2-3, with D maybe TRBD2 (7 bases). Trimming stripped 0 bases from V and 5 bases from J, with 15 bases between. CDR1 LGHNA and CDR2 YSLEER come from the germline V gene. This CDR3 spans 16 amino acids. CDR3 region: CASSQETGGAVDTQYF. In nucleotides, the CDR3 is TGCGCCAGCAGCCAAGAAACGGGGGGCGCGGTAGATACGCAGTATTTT.

This clonotype was observed a few times. The chain has TRBV20-1 and TRBJ1-1; 7 nucleotides agree with TRBD1. This CDR3 is built from 13 residues. V lost 6 bases and J lost 1; bases outside the gene matches: 5. Germline V CDR1 and CDR2: DFQATT, SNEGSKA (reference sequence). The CDR3, as DNA: TGCAGTGCGCCGGACAGGAGGAACACTGAAGCTTTCTTT. This translates into CSAPDRRNTEAFF.

The chain recombines TRBV3-1 with TRBJ2-1; 12 bases align to TRBD2. J lost 8 bases, V lost 6 bases, and 20 bases had no gene match. Germline CDR1 LGHDT, CDR2 YNNKEL (reference sequence). The CDR3 runs 19 residues. In nucleotides, the CDR3 is TGTGCCAGCAGAAACTCGCTAGCGGGGGGGCCCGTTAGTAGCCATGAGCAGTTCTTC. Its protein is CASRNSLAGGPVSSHEQFF.

This clonotype has more than one count but fewer than ten. The rearrangement links TRBV7-9 to TRBJ2-1; TRBD1 agrees at 9 bases. Germline loops: CDR1 SEHNR, CDR2 FQNEAQ (reference sequence). This CDR3 is 15 amino acids long. With 3 bases clipped from V and 5 bases from J, the junction kept 5 bases outside the gene matches. The CDR3 DNA reads as TGTGCCAGCAGCTTCTCCGGGACAGGGAACAATGAGCAGTTCTTC. Protein sequence: CASSFSGTGNNEQFF. The whole variable domain, filled in from reference TRBV7-9 and TRBJ2-1, reads DTGVSQNPRHKITKRGQNVTFRCDPISEHNRLYWYRQTLGQGPEFLTYFQNEAQLEKSRLLSDRFSAERPKGSFSTLEIQRTEQGDSAMYLCASSFSGTGNNEQFFGPGTRLTVL.

This clonotype was detected many times. A much larger clone lies a single base off, so this may be a read error. This chain joins TRBV12-3 or TRBV12-4 and TRBJ1-5; TRBD1 matches at 7 bases. J gave up 1 base and V 8 bases, and 5 bases lay outside the gene matches. The CDR3 totals 14 residues. This chain's CDR3 is CASSGTDSNQPQHF. The CDR3 nucleotides are TGTGCCAGCTCTGGGACAGACAGCAATCAGCCCCAGCATTTT.

The chain employs TRBV12-3 or TRBV12-4 and TRBJ1-2; tentatively, D is TRBD1 (6 bases). V was trimmed by 10 bases and J by 5 bases, leaving 17 bases between them. The CDR3 is made up of 13 amino acids. CDR3 in DNA: TGTGCCACCGAGTCGGACAGAGAGTATGGCTACACCTTC. Its protein is CATESDREYGYTF.

This sequence joins TRBV2 and TRBJ1-1; no firm D call. With 11 bases removed from V and 5 bases from J, the gap between germline ends came to 9 bases. CDR3 size: 10 residues. The germline CDR1 and CDR2 sequences are SNHLY and FYNNEI. CDR3 residues: CAGSFTEAFF. CDR3 nucleotide sequence: TGTGCCGGGAGTTTTACTGAAGCTTTCTTT.

This clonotype was picked up one time. One end of the junction does not line up with germline, which may come from a read error. This sequence joins TRBV4-3 and TRBJ1-5; D is unresolved. The CDR3 sequence is 14 residues long. The germline CDR1 and CDR2 sequences are LGHNA and YSLEER. CDR3 sequence: CASSQDLYNQPKHF. CDR3 in DNA: TGCGCCAGCAGCCAAGATCTGTACAATCAGCCCAAGCATTTT.

This clonotype was detected only once. This chain links TRBV20-1 with TRBJ2-5; possible D gene TRBD1, 5 bases. The CDR3 loop spans 13 amino acids. The V and J ends lost 3 bases and 11 bases respectively, with 19 bases between them. CDR1 and CDR2 from the germline V gene are DFQATT and SNEGSKA (reference sequence). CDR3 residues: CSASGALTNEQYF. CDR3 bases: TGCAGTGCTAGTGGGGCCCTAACCAATGAGCAGTACTTC.

The chain has TRBV5-1 and TRBJ2-1; 8 nucleotides align to TRBD2. V lost 4 bases and J lost 0; bases outside the gene matches: 12. This CDR3 spans 18 amino acids. Germline V gene sequence: CDR1 SGHRS, CDR2 YFSETQ. This CDR3 reads CASSPRSGGYSSYNEQFF. The CDR3, as DNA: TGCGCCAGCAGCCCCCGGAGCGGGGGTTACAGCTCCTACAATGAGCAGTTCTTC. The full variable domain, in which reference TRBV5-1 and TRBJ2-1 provide the parts outside the CDR3, is KAGVTQTPRYLIKTRGQQVTLSCSPISGHRSVSWYQQTPGQGLQFLFEYFSETQRNKGNFPGRFSGRQFSNSRSEMNVSTLELGDSALYLCASSPRSGGYSSYNEQFFGPGTRLTVL.

The chain has TRBV4-3 and TRBJ2-5, with a weak D call TRBD2 (5 bases). The DNA end lines up better with TRBJ2-7; the J call may be wrong. Germline assignment: CDR1 LGHNA and CDR2 YSLEER. The CDR3 runs to 13 residues. The CDR3 nucleotides are TGCGCCAGCAGCCAAGGCAGTGGAGGCGAGCAGTACTTC. Translating gives CASSQGSGGEQYF.

In this sample, this clonotype turned up many times. The gene calls are TRBV5-1 and TRBJ2-5, with 11 bases fitting TRBD2. After removal of 5 bases from V and 0 bases from J, the junction contained 9 bases not matched to a gene. The CDR3 is made up of 17 amino acids. Looked up from germline, CDR1 is SGHRS and CDR2 is YFSETQ. The CDR3 loop is CASSFARLAGNQETQYF. CDR3 coding DNA: TGCGCCAGCAGTTTCGCCCGACTAGCGGGGAACCAAGAGACCCAGTACTTC.

This clonotype was found a few times. J is TRBJ1-1 and V is TRBV9; D unclear. The V end was cut by 0 bases, the J end by 5 bases, with 14 bases between. Germline CDR1 SGDLS, CDR2 YYNGEE. The CDR3 is 15 amino acids. In DNA, the CDR3 is TGTGCCAGCAGCGTAGGCGCCTCGGAGAGGACTGAAGCTTTCTTT. It specifies CASSVGASERTEAFF.

This clonotype showed up just a few times. This chain links TRBV7-8 with TRBJ2-1, with a tentative D call TRBD2 (5 bases). This CDR3 contains 17 residues. CDR1 and CDR2 (germline): SGHVS, FQNEAQ. Trimming removed 5 bases at V and 12 bases at J, with 29 bases between. The CDR3 bases are TGTGCCAGCAGCCCCGAAATGGCCAGCGGAGACGCAAGAGGGCAGTTCTTC. This encodes CASSPEMASGDARGQFF.

J is TRBJ1-1 and V is TRBV6-1; D remains unclear. V gave up 8 bases and J gave up 1 base, with 8 bases separating them. This CDR3 contains 12 residues. Germline CDR1 is MNHNS and CDR2 is SASEGT. This chain's CDR3 is CASGIGNTEAFF. CDR3 sequence (DNA): TGTGCCAGCGGGATTGGGAACACTGAAGCTTTCTTT.

V usage is TRBV10-3 and J usage is TRBJ2-1; D uncertain. The V gene's germline CDR1 is ENHRY and CDR2 SYGVKD. This CDR3 region has 15 residues. V lost 4 bases and J lost 7, with 17 bases in between. This chain's CDR3 is CAISAAGVGLNEQFF. The CDR3 DNA is TGTGCCATCAGTGCTGCCGGAGTGGGTCTGAATGAGCAGTTCTTC.

This clonotype was counted many times. The chain is built from TRBV12-3 or TRBV12-4 and TRBJ1-2; D uncertain. CDR3 length: 12 residues. The V gene lost 6 bases and the J gene lost 0 bases, with 5 bases spanning the gap. The CDR3 sequence: CASRQTNYGYTF. CDR3 DNA sequence: TGTGCCAGCAGACAGACTAACTATGGCTACACCTTC.

The J gene is TRBJ2-3, the V gene TRBV6-6; no firm D call. The CDR3 is made up of 14 amino acids. Trimming took off 6 bases at V and 0 bases at J, with 10 bases between the two ends. Per germline, CDR1 MNHNY and CDR2 SVGAGI (reference sequence). The CDR3 bases are TGTGCCAGCAGCCGCCCTACTAGCACAGATACGCAGTATTTT. Its protein is CASSRPTSTDTQYF.

V usage is TRBV7-9 and J usage is TRBJ2-1; D perhaps matches TRBD1 (5 bases). The germline V and J ends were trimmed by 0 bases and 0 bases, with 15 bases remaining between them. This CDR3 region has 18 residues. Germline V gives CDR1 SEHNR, CDR2 FQNEAQ (reference sequence). The CDR3 is CASSLALDSSNSYNEQFF. CDR3 nucleotide sequence: TGTGCCAGCAGCTTAGCCCTCGACAGCTCCAACTCCTACAATGAGCAGTTCTTC.

V gene TRBV7-2 combines with J gene TRBJ2-7; D gene unclear. The CDR3 spans 13 residues. Germline lookup yields CDR1 SGHTA and CDR2 FQGNSA. The germline V and J ends were trimmed by 5 bases and 5 bases, with 13 bases remaining between them. CDR3 DNA sequence: TGTGCCAGCAGCGCGGACCTGTTGGACGAGCAGTACTTC. As protein: CASSADLLDEQYF.

The chain employs TRBV27 and TRBJ1-5; TRBD1 matches at 9 bases. Looked up from germline, CDR1 is MNHEY and CDR2 is SMNVEV (reference sequence). CDR3 length: 15 amino acids. Trimming took 5 bases from V and 4 from J; bases not matched to a gene: 6. CDR3 DNA: TGTGCCAGCAGTGGGCACAGGGGGCGGAATCAGCCCCAGCATTTT. It specifies CASSGHRGRNQPQHF.

The chain has TRBV2 and TRBJ1-2; 8 bases match TRBD1. With 1 base clipped from V and 8 bases from J, the junction kept 6 bases outside the gene matches. The CDR3 is 14 amino acids. CDR1 and CDR2 from the germline V gene are SNHLY and FYNNEI. CDR3 sequence reads: CASSEVGTGWGYTF. For the CDR3, the DNA is TGTGCCAGCAGTGAAGTAGGGACAGGTTGGGGCTACACCTTC.

CDR3 nucleotide sequence: TGCAGTGCTAGGGGGCGGGGACAGCGACACTTTAATTCACCCCTCCACTTT. Translating it yields CSARGRGQRHFNSPLHF. J is TRBJ1-6 and V is TRBV20-1, with TRBD1 matching over 7 bases. Germline CDR1 reads DFQATT; CDR2 reads SNEGSKA (reference sequence). V dropped 3 bases and J dropped 6; count of bases not matched to a gene: 14. This CDR3 is 17 amino acids long.

The chain links TRBV27 to TRBJ2-6; D is unresolved. The germline V and J ends were trimmed by 3 bases and 0 bases, with 12 bases remaining between them. The CDR3 is 17 amino acids. Germline CDR1 and CDR2: MNHEY and SMNVEV (reference sequence). CDR3 sequence reads: CASSLIPIFSGANVLTF. The DNA of the CDR3 is TGTGCCAGCAGTTTGATTCCGATCTTCTCTGGGGCCAACGTCCTGACTTTC.